The 20 T cell receptor beta chains listed next were all sequenced from one sample in a study of patients and donors after allogeneic stem cell transplantation. TCRdb re-called the RT-PCR reads through MiXCR, storing one row per CDR3 protein. The table lists roughly 880,000 distinct CDR3 sequences, roughly 18% of them singletons. Sequencing was carried out using blood, either unsorted or a sorted T cell fraction (not recorded which). The receptor source for this set is a human donor who was either an allogeneic HSCT recipient or a stem cell or donor lymphocyte infusion donor (not recorded which). It is not recorded whose cells these are; they may come from a transplant donor.

The table lists this clonotype with a few counts. V gene TRBV13 combines with J gene TRBJ2-5; D possibly corresponds to TRBD1 (7 bases). V was clipped by 5 bases and J by 1 base, with 11 bases between them. Germline CDR1 and CDR2: PRHDT and FYEKMQ (reference sequence). This CDR3 region has 14 residues. The CDR3 sequence: CASSAQGGQETQYF. The CDR3 DNA follows: TGTGCCAGCAGCGCCCAGGGGGGCCAAGAGACCCAGTACTTC.

This clonotype was observed a handful of times. This chain links TRBV11-2 with TRBJ1-6; TRBD1 is a possible D gene (6 bases). CDR3 length: 14 amino acids. The V end was cut by 1 base, the J end by 7 bases, with 8 bases between. Germline V CDR1 and CDR2: SGHAT, FQNNGV. CDR3 protein: CASSLGGQNSPLHF. The CDR3 bases are TGTGCCAGCAGCTTAGGGGGGCAGAATTCACCCCTCCACTTT.

This clonotype was seen more than once but under ten times. CDR3 in amino acids: CATSRDPGPGELFF. The DNA of the CDR3 is TGTGCCACCAGCAGAGATCCCGGGCCCGGGGAGCTGTTTTTT. V gene TRBV15 combines with J gene TRBJ2-2; D is undetermined. The germline V gene encodes CDR1 LNHNV and CDR2 YYDKDF (reference sequence). V was cut by 0 bases and J by 6 bases, with 8 bases left in between. This CDR3 is 14 amino acids long.

The chain carries TRBV11-2 and TRBJ1-3, with 7 bases that match TRBD1. The CDR3 contains 16 residues. Germline lookup yields CDR1 SGHAT and CDR2 FQNNGV. Trimming removed 2 bases from V and 3 bases from J; junction bases left unmatched: 7. The CDR3 loop reads CASSLLFGTDGNTIYF. In DNA form, the CDR3 reads TGTGCCAGCAGCTTATTATTCGGGACAGATGGAAACACCATATATTTT.

This chain joins TRBV20-1 and TRBJ1-6; D remains ambiguous. This CDR3 comprises 14 residues. Trimming took off 0 bases at V and 9 bases at J, with 12 bases between the two ends. From germline, CDR1 is DFQATT and CDR2 SNEGSKA (reference sequence). The CDR3 sequence: CSAREVIGSSPLHF. CDR3 DNA: TGCAGTGCTAGAGAGGTGATAGGGAGTTCACCCCTCCACTTT.

In its sample, this clonotype was seen a few times. V and J are TRBV9 and TRBJ1-5; possibly TRBD1 for D (5 bases). CDR3 length: 15 amino acids. Germline V gene data show CDR1 as SGDLS and CDR2 as YYNGEE. V was shortened by 4 bases and J by 3 bases, with 14 bases between the two germline ends. This CDR3 reads CASSSDGADNQPQHF. In nucleotides, the CDR3 is TGTGCCAGCAGCTCAGACGGGGCAGACAATCAGCCCCAGCATTTT.

In its sample, this clonotype was seen a few times. This chain uses TRBV6-1 with TRBJ2-4; D unresolved. The CDR3 spans 13 residues. Trimming cost V 6 bases and J 6 bases, with 12 bases left between them. CDR1 MNHNS and CDR2 SASEGT come from the germline V gene. The CDR3 reads CASRDGTLNIQYF. The CDR3 coding sequence is TGTGCCAGCAGGGACGGAACCCTAAACATTCAGTACTTC.

The CDR3 region has the DNA TGTGCCATCAGTGGGGCAGGGAACACTGAAGCTTTCTTT. Amino acids: CAISGAGNTEAFF. The chain is built from TRBV10-3 and TRBJ1-1; D gene unclear. The V gene's germline CDR1 is ENHRY and CDR2 SYGVKD. The V gene lost 4 bases and the J gene lost 1 base, with 7 bases spanning the gap. The CDR3 is made up of 13 amino acids.

This clonotype was counted only a few times. V is TRBV9 and J is TRBJ2-7; D unresolved. The CDR3 runs to 13 residues. In germline, CDR1 is SGDLS, CDR2 YYNGEE. Trimming shortened V by 2 bases and J by 3 bases, and 9 bases separated the two germline ends. CDR3 nucleotides: TGTGCCAGCAGCGTCCTCCCCCTCTACGAGCAGTACTTC. Residues: CASSVLPLYEQYF. Supplemented by reference TRBV9 and TRBJ2-7, the full variable domain reads DSGVTQTPKHLITATGQRVTLRCSPRSGDLSVYWYQQSLDQGLQFLIQYYNGEERAKGNILERFSAQQFPDLHSELNLSSLELGDSALYFCASSVLPLYEQYFGPGTRLTVT.

The chain couples TRBV5-6 to TRBJ2-7, with D unresolved. The germline V gene encodes CDR1 SGHDT and CDR2 YYEEEE. V lost 6 bases and J 3 bases, leaving 16 bases between the germline ends. There are 14 residues in the CDR3. The CDR3 spells CASMGIGSSYEQYF. The CDR3, as DNA: TGTGCCAGCATGGGGATTGGCAGTAGCTACGAGCAGTACTTC. Variable domain in full (rest from reference TRBV5-6 and TRBJ2-7): DAGVTQSPTHLIKTRGQQVTLRCSPKSGHDTVSWYQQALGQGPQFIFQYYEEEERQRGNFPDRFSGHQFPNYSSELNVNALLLGDSALYLCASMGIGSSYEQYFGPGTRLTVT.

The rearrangement joins TRBV20-1 to TRBJ2-7, with TRBD2 identical over 10 bases. The V gene end was trimmed by 7 bases and the J gene end by 8 bases; junction bases not matched to a gene: 14. In germline, CDR1 is DFQATT, CDR2 SNEGSKA (reference sequence). This CDR3 spans 14 amino acids. CDR3 in amino acids: CSGTPRTSGNKQYF. CDR3 nucleotides: TGCAGTGGGACGCCTCGGACTAGCGGAAACAAGCAGTACTTC.

This clonotype came up a few times. The V gene is TRBV10-3, the J gene TRBJ2-1; 13 bases align to TRBD2. The CDR3 contains 16 residues. The V gene end was trimmed by 6 bases and the J gene end by 5 bases; junction bases not matched to a gene: 7. Germline V gene lookup returns CDR1 ENHRY and CDR2 SYGVKD. CDR3 sequence (DNA): TGTGCCATCAGACTAGCGGGAGGGACTGCGGACAATGAGCAGTTCTTC. It encodes CAIRLAGGTADNEQFF.

V and J are TRBV6-5 and TRBJ2-1; TRBD2 matches 11 bases. The CDR3 is 16 residues long. Germline assignment: CDR1 MNHEY and CDR2 SVGAGI. V lost 4 bases and J lost 5; bases outside the gene matches: 7. The CDR3 DNA reads TGTGCCAGCAGTTTCCAGGGACTAGCGGAAAACAATGAGCAGTTCTTC. Its protein is CASSFQGLAENNEQFF.

This clonotype came up many times. The chain carries TRBV4-1 and TRBJ2-3, with TRBD1 identical over 9 bases. V was pared by 4 bases and J by 4 bases, with 9 bases of the junction left unmatched. This CDR3 spans 16 amino acids. Looked up from germline, CDR1 is MGHRA and CDR2 is YSYEKL. The CDR3 nucleotides are TGCGCCAGCAGCCGGCAAGGACAGGGGAGGGCAGATACGCAGTATTTT. The encoded protein is CASSRQGQGRADTQYF.

This clonotype was seen a few times. The J gene is TRBJ2-5, the V gene TRBV7-9; 12 bases are a match to TRBD2. Trimming at V came to 2 bases and at J to 4 bases, leaving 5 bases not matched to a gene. Germline V gene sequence: CDR1 SEHNR, CDR2 FQNEAQ (reference sequence). The CDR3 spans 16 residues. This CDR3 reads CASSLPRLAGAETQYF. The CDR3 region has the DNA TGTGCCAGCAGCTTACCTCGACTAGCGGGAGCAGAGACCCAGTACTTC.

The DNA of the CDR3 is TGCGCCAGCAGCTGGGCAGTGGGCAACACCGGGGAGCTGTTTTTT. It is translated as CASSWAVGNTGELFF. The chain recombines TRBV5-1 with TRBJ2-2; unclear D gene. Germline values: CDR1 SGHRS, CDR2 YFSETQ. The CDR3 runs to 15 residues. V was clipped by 3 bases and J by 2 bases, with 11 bases between them.

The J gene is TRBJ2-1, the V gene TRBV2, with TRBD1 matching over 7 bases. Germline assignment: CDR1 SNHLY and CDR2 FYNNEI. Unmatched junction bases numbered 9, after V lost 7 bases and J lost 6 bases. The CDR3 sequence is 14 residues long. The CDR3 sequence: CASNPSRGSNEQFF. The CDR3 bases are TGTGCCAGCAATCCGTCCAGGGGGTCCAATGAGCAGTTCTTC.

This clonotype was counted a few times. The chain recombines TRBV5-1 with TRBJ2-1, with 8 bases lining up with TRBD1. The CDR3 has 16 amino acids. The germline CDR1 and CDR2 sequences are SGHRS and YFSETQ. The V segment lost 4 bases and the J segment 0 bases; nucleotides outside the gene matches: 6. This CDR3 is CASSPVTGGSYNEQFF. DNA for the CDR3: TGCGCCAGCAGCCCCGTCACAGGGGGCTCCTACAATGAGCAGTTCTTC.

This clonotype came up a few times. J is TRBJ2-3 and V is TRBV6-1; no definite D call. The germline V gene encodes CDR1 MNHNS and CDR2 SASEGT. The V gene lost 7 bases and the J gene lost 0 bases, with 17 bases spanning the gap. The CDR3 totals 16 residues. The CDR3 reads CASKITGGTSTDTQYF. Here the CDR3 DNA reads TGTGCCAGCAAAATTACCGGCGGAACTAGCACAGATACGCAGTATTTT.

A few counts support this clonotype. The gene calls are TRBV5-5 and TRBJ2-6, with D unresolved. The V gene's germline CDR1 is SGHKS and CDR2 YYEKEE (reference sequence). This CDR3 comprises 15 residues. Trimming shortened V by 4 bases and J by 4 bases, and 12 bases separated the two germline ends. The CDR3 protein is CASSHQGTGANVLTF. The CDR3 nucleotides are TGTGCCAGCAGCCACCAAGGTACCGGGGCCAACGTCCTGACTTTC. The variable domain in full, with the rest retrieved from reference TRBV5-5 and TRBJ2-6, is DAGVTQSPTHLIKTRGQQVTLRCSPISGHKSVSWYQQVLGQGPQFIFQYYEKEERGRGNFPDRFSARQFPNYSSELNVNALLLGDSALYLCASSHQGTGANVLTFGAGSRLTVL.